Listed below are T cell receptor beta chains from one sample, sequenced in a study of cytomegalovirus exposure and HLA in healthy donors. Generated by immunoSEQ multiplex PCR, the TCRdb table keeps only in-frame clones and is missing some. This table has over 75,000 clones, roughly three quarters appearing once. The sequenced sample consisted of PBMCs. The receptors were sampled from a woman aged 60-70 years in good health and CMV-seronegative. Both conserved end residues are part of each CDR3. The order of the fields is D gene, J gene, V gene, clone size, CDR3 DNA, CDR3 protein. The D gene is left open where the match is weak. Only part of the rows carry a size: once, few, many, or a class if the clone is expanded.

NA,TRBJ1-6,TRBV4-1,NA,TGCGCCAGCAGCCTAGGACAGCGCAATTCACCCCTCCACTTT,CASSLGQRNSPLHF
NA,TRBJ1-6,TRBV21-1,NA,TGTGCCAGCAGTCTCGGACAGGGGAATTCACCCCTCCACTTT,CASSLGQGNSPLHF
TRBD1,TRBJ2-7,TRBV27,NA,TGTGCCAGTCCGAACCGGGACAGGGATCCCTACGAGCAGTACTTC,CASPNRDRDPYEQYF
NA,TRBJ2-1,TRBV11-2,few,TGTGCCAGCAGCCGCGAAGGGGCCTACAATGAGCAGTTCTTC,CASSREGAYNEQFF
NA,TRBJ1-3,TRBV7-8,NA,TGTGCCAGCAGCTTAGCGCTGGGGCGCTACGACTCTGGAAACACCATATATTTT,CASSLALGRYDSGNTIYF
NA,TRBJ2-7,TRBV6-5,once,TGTGCCAGCAGTTACTCAGGCGGAACCTACGAGCAGTACTTC,CASSYSGGTYEQYF
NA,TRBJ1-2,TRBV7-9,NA,TGTGCCAGCAGCTTAGAGTGGCAGGGGTATGGCTACACCTTC,CASSLEWQGYGYTF
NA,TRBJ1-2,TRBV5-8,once,TGTGCCAGCAGCTTCCCGCGCACTAACTATGGCTACACCTTC,CASSFPRTNYGYTF
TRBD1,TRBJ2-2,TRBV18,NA,TGTGCCAGCTCACCAGGGGCCGGGACAGCCGGGGAGCTGTTTTTT,CASSPGAGTAGELFF
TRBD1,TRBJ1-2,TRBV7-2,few,TGTGCCAGCAGCCCGGGACAGCTTCTTGCTGGCTACACCTTC,CASSPGQLLAGYTF
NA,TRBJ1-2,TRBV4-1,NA,TGCGCCAGCAGCCAAGAATTGGGGGCGCGGGGCTACACCTTC,CASSQELGARGYTF
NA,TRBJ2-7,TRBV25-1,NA,TGTGCCAGCAGTGACCAGGGGAAGGCCCTGTCCTACGAGCAGTACTTC,CASSDQGKALSYEQYF
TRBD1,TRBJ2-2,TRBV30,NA,TGTGCCTGGAGTACGACAGGGTGGAACACCGGGGAGCTGTTTTTT,CAWSTTGWNTGELFF
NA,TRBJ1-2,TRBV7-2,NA,TGTGCCAGCAGCCCCGGAGGGGCTAACTATGGCTACACCTTC,CASSPGGANYGYTF
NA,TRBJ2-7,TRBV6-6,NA,TGTGCCAGCACCGGGTACGAACAGCAGTACTTC,CASTGYEQQYF
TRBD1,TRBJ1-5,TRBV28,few,TGTGCCAGCAGTGAAGCCGGGACAGGGGCTGGGCAGCCCCAGCATTTT,CASSEAGTGAGQPQHF
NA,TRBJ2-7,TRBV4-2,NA,TGTGCCAGCAGCCAAGGTAAAGGTCCCGGGTACGAGCAGTACTTC,CASSQGKGPGYEQYF
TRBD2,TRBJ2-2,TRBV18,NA,TGTGCCAGCTCACCACGAGCTAGCGGCACCGGGGAGCTGTTTTTT,CASSPRASGTGELFF
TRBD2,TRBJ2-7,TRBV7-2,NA,TGTGCCAGCAGCCCGCGGGGGGACTCCTACGAGCAGTACTTC,CASSPRGDSYEQYF
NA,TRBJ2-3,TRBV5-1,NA,TGCGCCAGCAGCTTGGAGGGGCACTTAAGCACAGATACGCAGTATTTT,CASSLEGHLSTDTQYF
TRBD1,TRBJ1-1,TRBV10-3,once,TGTGCCATCAAGACAGGGGTAGAGGCTGAAGCTTTCTTT,CAIKTGVEAEAFF
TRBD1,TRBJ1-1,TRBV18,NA,TGTGCCAGCTCACTCCGGACAGGGGACACTGAAGCTTTCTTT,CASSLRTGDTEAFF
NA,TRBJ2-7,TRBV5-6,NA,TGTGCCAGCAGCTATTCGCGGTACGAGCAGTACTTC,CASSYSRYEQYF
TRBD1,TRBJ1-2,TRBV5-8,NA,TGTGCCAGCAGCTGGCAGGGACAGGGGTTGGACTATGGCTACACCTTC,CASSWQGQGLDYGYTF
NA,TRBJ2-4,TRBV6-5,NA,TGTGCCAGCAGTTACAGGGGGGGAATAGCCAAAAACATTCAGTACTTC,CASSYRGGIAKNIQYF
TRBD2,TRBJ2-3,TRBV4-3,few,TGCGCCAGCAGCCCGTCCCGGGGGCTAGCGGGAGTAACGCAGTATTTT,CASSPSRGLAGVTQYF
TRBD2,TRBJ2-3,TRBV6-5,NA,TGTGCCAGCAGTCCAGCGGGAGAGGGAACAGATACGCAGTATTTT,CASSPAGEGTDTQYF
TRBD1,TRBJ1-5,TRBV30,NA,TGTGCCTGGAATCGACAGGGGGCCGGGCAGCCCCAGCATTTT,CAWNRQGAGQPQHF
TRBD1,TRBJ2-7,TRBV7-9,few,TGTGCCAGCAGCTTCCAGGGCAGGGGGCTGAACGAGCAGTACTTC,CASSFQGRGLNEQYF
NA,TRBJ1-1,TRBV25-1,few,TGTGCCAGCACAAGGGGCACTGAAGCTTTCTTT,CASTRGTEAFF
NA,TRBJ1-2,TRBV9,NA,TGTGCCAGCAGCCTGAGGGAGGGCTATGGCTACACCTTC,CASSLREGYGYTF
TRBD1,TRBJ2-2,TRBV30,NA,TGTGCCTGGATGAGGGGGCGGAACACCGGGGAGCTGTTTTTT,CAWMRGRNTGELFF
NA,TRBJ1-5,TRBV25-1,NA,TGTGCCAGCAGTTCCGGCGGGGCAGGGTATCAGCCCCAGCATTTT,CASSSGGAGYQPQHF
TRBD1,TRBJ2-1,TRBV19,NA,TGTGCCAGTAGTAATCAACAGGGGGGCTCCTACAATGAGCAGTTCTTC,CASSNQQGGSYNEQFF
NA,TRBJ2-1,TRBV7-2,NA,TGTGCCAGCAGCTTAACGGCGGCCGACTACAATGAGCAGTTCTTC,CASSLTAADYNEQFF
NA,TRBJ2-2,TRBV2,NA,TGTGCCAGCAGTTACTCCTGGACCGGGGAGCTGTTTTTT,CASSYSWTGELFF